This TCR beta chain was sequenced for a study of T-cell memory formation after mild COVID-19. CDR1 is MNHEY, CDR2 SVGEGT, per germline. V gave up 7 bases and J gave up 1 base, with 13 bases separating them. The CDR3 length is 14 residues. TCRdb analysed the 5' RACE reads with MiXCR anew, one entry per CDR3 protein. The sample includes 350,000 or so distinct CDR3 sequences, about 20% of them seen just once. The source material was PBMCs or a T cell subset sorted from them (not recorded which). The sequence came from a man aged 18 to 29 who had mild COVID-19 (a few samples of this study predate the infection). Cell type and time point are not known. The rearrangement links TRBV6-2 or TRBV6-3 to TRBJ1-1; D unclear. CDR3 amino acids: CASTLMGGNTEAFF. The CDR3 DNA reads TGTGCCAGCACCCTCATGGGTGGGAACACTGAAGCTTTCTTT.